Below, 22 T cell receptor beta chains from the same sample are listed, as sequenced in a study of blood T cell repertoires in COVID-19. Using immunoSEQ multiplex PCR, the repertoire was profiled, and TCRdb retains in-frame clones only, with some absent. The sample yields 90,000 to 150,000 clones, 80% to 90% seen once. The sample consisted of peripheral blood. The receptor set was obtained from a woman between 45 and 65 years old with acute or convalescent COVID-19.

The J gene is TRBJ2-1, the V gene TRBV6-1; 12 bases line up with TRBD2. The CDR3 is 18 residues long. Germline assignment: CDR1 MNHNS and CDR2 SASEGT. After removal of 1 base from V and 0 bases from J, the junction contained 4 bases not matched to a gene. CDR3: CASSEESLAGGSYNEQFF. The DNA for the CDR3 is TGTGCCAGCAGTGAAGAATCACTAGCGGGGGGCTCCTACAATGAGCAGTTCTTC.

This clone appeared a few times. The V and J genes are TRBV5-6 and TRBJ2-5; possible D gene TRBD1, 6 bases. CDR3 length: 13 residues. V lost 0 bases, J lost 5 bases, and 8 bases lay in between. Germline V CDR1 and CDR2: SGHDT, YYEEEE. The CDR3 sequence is CASSLATGETQYF. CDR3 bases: TGTGCCAGCAGCTTGGCCACAGGGGAGACCCAGTACTTC.

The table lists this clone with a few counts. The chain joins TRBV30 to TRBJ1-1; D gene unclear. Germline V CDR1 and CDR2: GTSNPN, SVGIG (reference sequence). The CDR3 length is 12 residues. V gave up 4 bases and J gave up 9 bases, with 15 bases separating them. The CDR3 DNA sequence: TGTGCCTGGAAGGAGACCAAGCCTAAAGCTTTCTTT. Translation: CAWKETKPKAFF.

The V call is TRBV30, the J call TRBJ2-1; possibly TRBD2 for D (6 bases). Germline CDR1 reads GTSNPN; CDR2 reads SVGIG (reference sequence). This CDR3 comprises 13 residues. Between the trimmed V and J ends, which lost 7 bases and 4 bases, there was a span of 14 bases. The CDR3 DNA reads TGTGCCTTGCGGAGGGGAGCGTACAATGAGCAGTTCTTC. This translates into CALRRGAYNEQFF.

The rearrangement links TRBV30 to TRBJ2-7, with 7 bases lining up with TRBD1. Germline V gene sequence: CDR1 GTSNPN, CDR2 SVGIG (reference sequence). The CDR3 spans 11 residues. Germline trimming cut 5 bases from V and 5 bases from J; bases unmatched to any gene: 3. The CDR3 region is CAWGTEDEQYF. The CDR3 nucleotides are TGTGCCTGGGGGACAGAGGACGAGCAGTACTTC.

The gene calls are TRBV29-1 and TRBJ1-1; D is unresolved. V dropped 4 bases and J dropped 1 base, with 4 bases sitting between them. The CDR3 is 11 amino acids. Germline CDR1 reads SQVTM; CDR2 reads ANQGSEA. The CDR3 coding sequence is TGCAGCGTTGGGCCGAACACTGAAGCTTTCTTT. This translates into CSVGPNTEAFF. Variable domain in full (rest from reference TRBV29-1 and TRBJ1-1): SAVISQKPSRDICQRGTSLTIQCQVDSQVTMMFWYRQQPGQSLTLIATANQGSEATYESGFVIDKFPISRPNLTFSTLTVSNMSPEDSSIYLCSVGPNTEAFFGQGTRLTVV.

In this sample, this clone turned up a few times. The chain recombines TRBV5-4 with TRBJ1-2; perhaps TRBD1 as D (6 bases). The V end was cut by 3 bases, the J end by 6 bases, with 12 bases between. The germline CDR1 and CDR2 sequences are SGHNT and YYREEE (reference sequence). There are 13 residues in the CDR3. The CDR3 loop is CASSWGQSDGYTF. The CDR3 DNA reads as TGTGCCAGCAGCTGGGGGCAAAGCGATGGCTACACCTTC.

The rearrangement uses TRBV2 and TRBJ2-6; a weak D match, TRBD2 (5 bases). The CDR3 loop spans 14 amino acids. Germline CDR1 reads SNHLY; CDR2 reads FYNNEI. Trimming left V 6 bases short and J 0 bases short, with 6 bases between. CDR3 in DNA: TGTGCCAGCAGCGGGGACTCTGGGGCCAACGTCCTGACTTTC. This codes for CASSGDSGANVLTF.

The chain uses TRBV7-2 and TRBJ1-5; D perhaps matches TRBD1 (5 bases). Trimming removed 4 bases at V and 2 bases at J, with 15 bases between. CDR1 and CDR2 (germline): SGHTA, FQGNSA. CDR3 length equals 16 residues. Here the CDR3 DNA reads TGTGCCAGCAGCTCGATCCAGGGTGGCGGCAATCAGCCCCAGCATTTT. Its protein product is CASSSIQGGGNQPQHF.

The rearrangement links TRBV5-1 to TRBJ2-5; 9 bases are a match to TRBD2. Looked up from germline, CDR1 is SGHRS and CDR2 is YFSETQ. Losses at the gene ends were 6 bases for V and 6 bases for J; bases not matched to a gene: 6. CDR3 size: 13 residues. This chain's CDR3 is CASMIAGEQTQYF. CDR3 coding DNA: TGCGCCAGCATGATAGCGGGAGAGCAGACCCAGTACTTC.

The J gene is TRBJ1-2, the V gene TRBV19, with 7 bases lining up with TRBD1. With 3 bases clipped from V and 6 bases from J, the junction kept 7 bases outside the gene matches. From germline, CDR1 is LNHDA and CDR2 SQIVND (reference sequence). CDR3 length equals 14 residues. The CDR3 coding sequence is TGTGCCAGTAGTATTAGGCGACAGGGCGATGGCTACACCTTC. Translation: CASSIRRQGDGYTF.

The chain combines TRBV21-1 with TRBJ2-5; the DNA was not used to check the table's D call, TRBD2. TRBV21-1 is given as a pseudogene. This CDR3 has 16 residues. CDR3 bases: TGTGCCAGCAGCAAGGACGCAGGAGGCCGAGCGGAGACCCAGTACTTC. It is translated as CASSKDAGGRAETQYF.

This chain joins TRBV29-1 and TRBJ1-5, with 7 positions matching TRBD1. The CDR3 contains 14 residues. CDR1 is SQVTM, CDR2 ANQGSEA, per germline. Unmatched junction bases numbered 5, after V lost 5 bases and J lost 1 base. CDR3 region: CSVITGVSNQPQHF. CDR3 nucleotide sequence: TGCAGCGTTATAACAGGGGTCAGCAATCAGCCCCAGCATTTT.

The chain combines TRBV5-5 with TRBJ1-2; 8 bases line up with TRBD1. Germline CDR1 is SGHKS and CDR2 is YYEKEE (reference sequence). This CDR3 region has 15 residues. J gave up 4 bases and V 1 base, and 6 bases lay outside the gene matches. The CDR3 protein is CASSLRSGGSYGYTF. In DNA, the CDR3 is TGTGCCAGCAGCTTGAGGTCAGGGGGCTCCTATGGCTACACCTTC.

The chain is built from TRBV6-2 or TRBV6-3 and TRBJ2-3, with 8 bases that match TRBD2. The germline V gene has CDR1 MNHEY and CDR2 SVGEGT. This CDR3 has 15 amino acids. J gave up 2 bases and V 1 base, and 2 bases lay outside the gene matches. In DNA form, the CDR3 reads TGTGCCAGCAGTTACTTAGCGGGGCACACAGATACGCAGTATTTT. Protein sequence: CASSYLAGHTDTQYF.

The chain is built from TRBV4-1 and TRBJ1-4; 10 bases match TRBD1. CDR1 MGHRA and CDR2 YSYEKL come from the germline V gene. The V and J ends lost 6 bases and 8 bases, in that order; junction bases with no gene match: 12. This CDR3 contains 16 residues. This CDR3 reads CASRLLPGQGMEKLFF. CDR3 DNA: TGCGCCAGCAGGTTATTACCGGGACAGGGGATGGAAAAACTGTTTTTT.

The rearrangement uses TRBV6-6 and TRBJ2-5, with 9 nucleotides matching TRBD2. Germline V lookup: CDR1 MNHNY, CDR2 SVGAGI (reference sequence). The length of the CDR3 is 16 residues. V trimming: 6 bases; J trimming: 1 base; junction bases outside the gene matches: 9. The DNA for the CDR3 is TGTGCCAGCAGCCGATCAGCGGGGGGTTTCCAAGAGACCCAGTACTTC. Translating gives CASSRSAGGFQETQYF.

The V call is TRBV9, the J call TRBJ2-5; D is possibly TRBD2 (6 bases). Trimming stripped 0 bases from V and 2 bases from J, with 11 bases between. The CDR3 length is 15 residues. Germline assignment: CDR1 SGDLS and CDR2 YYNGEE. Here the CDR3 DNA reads TGTGCCAGCAGCGTAGCTTTCGCGGGACAAGAGACCCAGTACTTC. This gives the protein CASSVAFAGQETQYF.

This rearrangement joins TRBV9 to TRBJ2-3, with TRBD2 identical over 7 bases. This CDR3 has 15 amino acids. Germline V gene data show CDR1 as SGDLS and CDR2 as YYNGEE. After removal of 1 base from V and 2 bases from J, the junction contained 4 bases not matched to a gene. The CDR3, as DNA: TGTGCCAGCAGCGTAAGGCTAGCGGACACAGATACGCAGTATTTT. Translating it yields CASSVRLADTDTQYF.

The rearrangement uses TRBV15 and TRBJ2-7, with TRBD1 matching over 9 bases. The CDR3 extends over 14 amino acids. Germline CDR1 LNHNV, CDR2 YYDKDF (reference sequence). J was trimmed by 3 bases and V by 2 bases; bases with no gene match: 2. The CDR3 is CATSRLGQGYEQYF. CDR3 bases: TGTGCCACCAGCAGATTGGGACAGGGCTACGAGCAGTACTTC.

The CDR3 nucleotides are TGTGCCAGTAGTATCGGGAGCCTTCCAGGGCTCTGGAGCACTGAAGCTTTCTTT. Encoded protein: CASSIGSLPGLWSTEAFF. The gene calls are TRBV19 and TRBJ1-1, with D possibly TRBD1 on 5 matching bases. CDR1 is LNHDA, CDR2 SQIVND, per germline (reference sequence). The CDR3 has 18 residues. V was trimmed by 3 bases and J by 4 bases, leaving 24 bases between them.

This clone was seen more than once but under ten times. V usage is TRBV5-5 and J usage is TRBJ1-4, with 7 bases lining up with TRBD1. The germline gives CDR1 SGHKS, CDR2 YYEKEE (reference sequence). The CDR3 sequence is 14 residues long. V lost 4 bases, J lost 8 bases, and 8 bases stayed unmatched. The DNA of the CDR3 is TGTGCCAGCAGCCGGGACAGCCAAAACGAAAAACTGTTTTTT. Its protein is CASSRDSQNEKLFF. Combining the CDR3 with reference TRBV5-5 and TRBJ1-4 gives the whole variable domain DAGVTQSPTHLIKTRGQQVTLRCSPISGHKSVSWYQQVLGQGPQFIFQYYEKEERGRGNFPDRFSARQFPNYSSELNVNALLLGDSALYLCASSRDSQNEKLFFGSGTQLSVL.